The 12 T cell receptor beta chains given below trace back to one sample, sequenced in a study of blood T cell repertoires in COVID-19. Assay used: immunoSEQ multiplex PCR; TCRdb lists only in-frame clones, some missing. The table has about 150,000 clones, 75% to 90% seen once; the top ten hold about 8%. The sample consisted of peripheral blood. The receptors originated from a woman aged 55-75 years with COVID-19, enrolled during active disease.

This chain links TRBV7-9 with TRBJ2-3, with 10 bases matching TRBD2. The CDR3 consists of 16 residues. Germline V gene lookup returns CDR1 SEHNR and CDR2 FQNEAQ (reference sequence). With 4 bases clipped from V and 1 base from J, the junction kept 5 bases outside the gene matches. CDR3 amino acids: CASSSGTSGGTDTQYF. In DNA, the CDR3 is TGTGCCAGCAGCTCGGGCACTAGCGGGGGCACAGATACGCAGTATTTT.

The V call is TRBV12-3 or TRBV12-4, the J call TRBJ2-1; D remains ambiguous. This CDR3 is built from 13 residues. Trimming stripped 8 bases from V and 7 bases from J, with 15 bases between. The CDR3: CASGTPTRNEQFF. The CDR3 DNA reads as TGTGCCAGCGGCACCCCTACGAGGAATGAGCAGTTCTTC.

This clone is a singleton in its sample. The chain links TRBV6-2 or TRBV6-3 to TRBJ1-5; no clear D gene. Trimming shortened V by 5 bases and J by 4 bases, and 12 bases separated the two germline ends. CDR1 and CDR2 (germline): MNHEY, SVGEGT. This CDR3 comprises 14 residues. CDR3 amino acids: CASSPDTRNQPQHF. CDR3 nucleotides: TGTGCCAGCAGTCCCGATACAAGAAATCAGCCCCAGCATTTT.

The chain is built from TRBV7-2 and TRBJ2-5; D may be TRBD1 (6 bases). The CDR3 is made up of 13 amino acids. Per the germline V gene, CDR1 is SGHTA and CDR2 is FQGNSA. Trimming shortened V by 8 bases and J by 4 bases, and 14 bases separated the two germline ends. The CDR3 sequence: CASSGTIRETQYF. CDR3 nucleotides: TGTGCCAGCTCCGGGACAATAAGAGAGACCCAGTACTTC.

The genes are TRBV3-1 (or the pseudogene TRBV3-2) and TRBJ2-7, with 8 bases identical to TRBD1. Germline CDR1 and CDR2: LGHDT and YNNKEL (reference sequence). The CDR3 has 15 residues. V lost 1 base to trimming and J lost 0 bases; unmatched junction nucleotides: 2. In DNA, the CDR3 is TGTGCCAGCAGCCAAGGACAGGGGATCTCCTACGAGCAGTACTTC. It encodes CASSQGQGISYEQYF.

This clone occurred once. This rearrangement joins TRBV7-6 to TRBJ2-6, with D possibly TRBD1 on 5 matching bases. The CDR3 consists of 16 residues. The V and J ends lost 5 bases and 0 bases respectively, with 11 bases between them. The germline CDR1 and CDR2 sequences are SGHVS and FNYEAQ. In nucleotides, the CDR3 is TGTGCCAGCAGCAAGACAGTGTACTCTGGGGCCAACGTCCTGACTTTC. This sequence encodes CASSKTVYSGANVLTF.

The rearrangement uses TRBV28 and TRBJ1-2, with D possibly matching TRBD1 (5 bases). Germline assignment: CDR1 MDHEN and CDR2 SYDVKM. Trimming left V 3 bases short and J 0 bases short, with 17 bases between. There are 17 residues in the CDR3. CDR3 bases: TGTGCCAGCAGTTTGGTAGGCCAGGGTGGCCCTAACTATGGCTACACCTTC. This codes for CASSLVGQGGPNYGYTF.

CDR3 residues: CASSEASLLQGSFGYTF. In nucleotides, the CDR3 is TGTGCCAGCAGTGAAGCCTCCCTGCTCCAGGGATCTTTTGGCTACACCTTC. The chain joins TRBV25-1 to TRBJ1-2, with a possible D match to TRBD1 (5 bases). V was clipped by 2 bases and J by 7 bases, with 23 bases between them. Per the germline V gene, CDR1 is MGHDK and CDR2 is SYGVNS. The CDR3 sequence is 17 residues long.

Worth noting for this clone: The junction departs from germline at one end; a sequencing error may be responsible. V usage is TRBV11-2 and J usage is TRBJ2-3, with a weak D call TRBD2 (6 bases). This CDR3 comprises 18 residues. CDR1 is SGHAT, CDR2 FQNNGV, per germline. This CDR3 reads CASSLGISSAGPTHTQYF. The CDR3, as DNA: TGTGCCAGCAGCTTAGGCATCTCTAGCGCGGGCCCCACACATACGCAGTATTTT.

This clone turned up a few times. The V and J genes are TRBV14 and TRBJ2-7, with 10 bases identical to TRBD1. The CDR3 is made up of 14 amino acids. V lost 2 bases and J lost 3; bases outside the gene matches: 1. CDR1 and CDR2 from the germline V gene are SGHDN and FVKESK. CDR3 loop: CASSQRTGGYEQYF. The CDR3 region has the DNA TGTGCCAGCAGCCAACGGACAGGGGGCTACGAGCAGTACTTC.

The chain uses TRBV5-1 and TRBJ2-5; 16 nucleotides line up with TRBD2. Germline V gene data show CDR1 as SGHRS and CDR2 as YFSETQ. The CDR3 covers 17 residues. The J segment lost 4 bases and the V segment lost 3 bases, leaving 6 bases of the junction unmatched. The CDR3 coding sequence is TGCGCCAGCAGCTCGGGACTAGCGGGGGGGCCTGGAGAGACCCAGTACTTC. It is translated as CASSSGLAGGPGETQYF.

This clone was seen once. The chain employs TRBV4-1 and TRBJ1-2; 9 nucleotides align to TRBD1. J was trimmed by 3 bases and V by 3 bases; bases with no gene match: 5. The CDR3 is 15 amino acids. Germline CDR1 MGHRA, CDR2 YSYEKL. CDR3 coding DNA: TGCGCCAGCAGCCAGCGACAGGGGGACGACTATGGCTACACCTTC. Translation gives CASSQRQGDDYGYTF.